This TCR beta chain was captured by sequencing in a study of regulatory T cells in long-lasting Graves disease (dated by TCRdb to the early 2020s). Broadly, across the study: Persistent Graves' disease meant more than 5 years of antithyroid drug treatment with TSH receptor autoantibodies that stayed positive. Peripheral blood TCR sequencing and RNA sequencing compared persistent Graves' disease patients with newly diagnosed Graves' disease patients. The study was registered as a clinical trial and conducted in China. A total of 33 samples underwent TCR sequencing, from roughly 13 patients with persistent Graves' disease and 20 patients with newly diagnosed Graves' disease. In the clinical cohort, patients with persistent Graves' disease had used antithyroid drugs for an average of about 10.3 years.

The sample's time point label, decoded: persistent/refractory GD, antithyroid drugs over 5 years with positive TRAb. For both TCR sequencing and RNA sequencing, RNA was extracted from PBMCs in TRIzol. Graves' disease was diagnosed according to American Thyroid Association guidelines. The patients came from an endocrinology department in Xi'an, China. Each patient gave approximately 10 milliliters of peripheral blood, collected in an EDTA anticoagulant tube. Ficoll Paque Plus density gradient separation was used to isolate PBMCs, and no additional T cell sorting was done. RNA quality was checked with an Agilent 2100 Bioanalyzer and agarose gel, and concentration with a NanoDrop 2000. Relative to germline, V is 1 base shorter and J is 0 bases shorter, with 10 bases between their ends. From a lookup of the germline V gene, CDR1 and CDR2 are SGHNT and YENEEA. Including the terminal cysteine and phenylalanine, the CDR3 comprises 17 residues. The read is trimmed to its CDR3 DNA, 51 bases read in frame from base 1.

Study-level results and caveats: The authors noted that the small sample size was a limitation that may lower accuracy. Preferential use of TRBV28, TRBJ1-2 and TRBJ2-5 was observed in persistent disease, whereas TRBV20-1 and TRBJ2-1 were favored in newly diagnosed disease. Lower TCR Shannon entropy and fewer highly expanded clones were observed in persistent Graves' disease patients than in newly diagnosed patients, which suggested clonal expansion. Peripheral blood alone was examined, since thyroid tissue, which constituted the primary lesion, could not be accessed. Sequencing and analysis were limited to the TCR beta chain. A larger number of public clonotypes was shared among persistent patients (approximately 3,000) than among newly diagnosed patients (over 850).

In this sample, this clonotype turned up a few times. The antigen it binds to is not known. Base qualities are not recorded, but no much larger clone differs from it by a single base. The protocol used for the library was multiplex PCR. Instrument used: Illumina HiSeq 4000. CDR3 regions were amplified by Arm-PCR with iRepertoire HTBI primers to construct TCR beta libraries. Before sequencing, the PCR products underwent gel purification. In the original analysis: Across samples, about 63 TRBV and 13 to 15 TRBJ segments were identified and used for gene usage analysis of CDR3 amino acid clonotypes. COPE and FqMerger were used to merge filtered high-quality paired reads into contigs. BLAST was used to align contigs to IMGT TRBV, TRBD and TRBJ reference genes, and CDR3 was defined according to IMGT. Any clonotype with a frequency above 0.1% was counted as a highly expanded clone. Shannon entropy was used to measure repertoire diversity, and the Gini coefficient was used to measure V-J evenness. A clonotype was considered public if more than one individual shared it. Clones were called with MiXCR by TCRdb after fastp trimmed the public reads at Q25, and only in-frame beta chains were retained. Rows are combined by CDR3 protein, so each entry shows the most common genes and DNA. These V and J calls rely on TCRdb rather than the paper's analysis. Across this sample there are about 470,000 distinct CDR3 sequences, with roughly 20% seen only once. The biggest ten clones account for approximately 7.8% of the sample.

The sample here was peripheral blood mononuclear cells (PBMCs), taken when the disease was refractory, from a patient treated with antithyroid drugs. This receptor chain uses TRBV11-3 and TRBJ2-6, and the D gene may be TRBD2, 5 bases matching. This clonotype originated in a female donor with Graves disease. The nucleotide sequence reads TGTGCCAGCAGCTTAGCCCACGGACTCTCTGGGGCCAACGTCCTGACTTTC. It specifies CASSLAHGLSGANVLTF.